This entry lists 17 T cell receptor beta chains sequenced from one sample in a study of PD-1 and CTLA-4 blockade in melanoma. Sequencing used immunoSEQ multiplex PCR; TCRdb keeps in-frame clones, though not all of them. The sample shows 16,000 or so clones, around 72% of them seen only once. This specimen consisted of CD8+ T cells from peripheral blood, obtained before anti-PD-1 treatment. The receptor source for this set is a human donor with melanoma.

J is TRBJ2-2 and V is TRBV24-1; TRBD1 might be the D (6 bases). V was clipped by 4 bases and J by 5 bases, with 22 bases between them. CDR3 size: 18 residues. In germline, CDR1 is KGHDR, CDR2 SFDVKD. DNA for the CDR3: TGTGCCACCAGTGACTCGATGACCTATTCCCAGGGGACCGGGGAGCTGTTTTTT. It is translated as CATSDSMTYSQGTGELFF.

V gene TRBV11-2 combines with J gene TRBJ2-1, with 9 bases lining up with TRBD2. The V and J ends lost 2 bases and 4 bases, in that order; junction bases with no gene match: 9. The CDR3 covers 17 residues. Germline CDR1 and CDR2: SGHAT and FQNNGV. CDR3 amino acids: CASSLRPTSGTYNEQFF. The CDR3 DNA sequence: TGTGCCAGCAGCTTAAGGCCGACTAGCGGAACATACAATGAGCAGTTCTTC.

The rearrangement joins TRBV12-3 or TRBV12-4 to TRBJ1-1, with D possibly being TRBD1 (5 bases). The V end lost 6 bases, the J end lost 1 base, and 9 bases lay between the germline ends. The CDR3 is made up of 13 amino acids. The CDR3 protein is CASSLRENTEAFF. Written as DNA, the CDR3 is TGTGCCAGCAGCCTCAGGGAGAACACTGAAGCTTTCTTT.

The rearrangement links TRBV9 to TRBJ2-3; 7 bases fit TRBD2. The CDR3 covers 16 residues. V lost 4 bases and J lost 4; bases outside the gene matches: 12. Germline CDR1 SGDLS, CDR2 YYNGEE. CDR3 in DNA: TGTGCCAGCAGCATCGGGCCGGCTAGCGGATCAGATACGCAGTATTTT. Amino acid sequence: CASSIGPASGSDTQYF.

V usage is TRBV6-5 and J usage is TRBJ2-7, with 9 bases identical to TRBD1. The V segment lost 7 bases and the J segment 3 bases; nucleotides outside the gene matches: 7. This CDR3 is 14 amino acids long. The germline CDR1 and CDR2 sequences are MNHEY and SVGAGI. The CDR3: CASTAGTGSYEQYF. CDR3 DNA: TGTGCCAGCACCGCCGGGACAGGGAGCTACGAGCAGTACTTC.

This clone appeared a few times. The chain has TRBV12-3 or TRBV12-4 and TRBJ1-2; D uncertain. The CDR3 loop spans 13 amino acids. The V end lost 4 bases, the J end lost 0 bases, and 6 bases lay between the germline ends. The CDR3 nucleotides read TGTGCCAGCAGTTCCCTCTCTAACTATGGCTACACCTTC. Its protein product is CASSSLSNYGYTF.

The V and J genes are TRBV6-2 or TRBV6-3 and TRBJ1-6; D gene unclear. The CDR3 runs 14 residues. Germline V gene lookup returns CDR1 MNHEY and CDR2 SVGEGT. V was trimmed by 2 bases and J by 11 bases, leaving 13 bases between them. CDR3 DNA: TGTGCCAGCAGTTACGTAGCGGGCTGGGCACCCCTCCACTTT. Its translation is CASSYVAGWAPLHF.

The chain is built from TRBV24-1 and TRBJ2-2, with 8 bases matching TRBD1. Germline V gene data show CDR1 as KGHDR and CDR2 as SFDVKD. After removal of 4 bases from V and 4 bases from J, the junction contained 7 bases not matched to a gene. This CDR3 comprises 16 residues. CDR3 DNA: TGTGCCACCAGTGACTCCGACAGGGGATCCACCGGGGAGCTGTTTTTT. Its protein is CATSDSDRGSTGELFF.

This clone was detected only once. This CDR3 reads CASSEGWHLYEQYF. CDR3 bases: TGTGCCAGCAGTGAAGGTTGGCACCTCTACGAGCAGTACTTC. V and J are TRBV6-1 and TRBJ2-7; the D is unclear. The CDR3 has 14 amino acids. Germline-derived CDR1 and CDR2 are MNHNS and SASEGT. The V and J ends lost 1 base and 3 bases respectively, with 10 bases between them.

The CDR3 DNA is TGTGCCAGTAGTATAGGGGTCGGCAATGAGCAGTTCTTC. It translates to CASSIGVGNEQFF. The V and J genes are TRBV19 and TRBJ2-1, with D unresolved. V dropped 1 base and J dropped 6 bases, with 7 bases sitting between them. CDR3 size: 13 residues. Germline-derived CDR1 and CDR2 are LNHDA and SQIVND (reference sequence). The full variable domain, completed using reference TRBV19 and TRBJ2-1, is DGGITQSPKYLFRKEGQNVTLSCEQNLNHDAMYWYRQDPGQGLRLIYYSQIVNDFQKGDIAEGYSVSREKKESFPLTVTSAQKNPTAFYLCASSIGVGNEQFFGPGTRLTVL.

The V call is TRBV27, the J call TRBJ2-2; 8 bases align to TRBD1. The CDR3 consists of 13 residues. The V segment lost 4 bases and the J segment 7 bases; nucleotides outside the gene matches: 2. CDR1 MNHEY and CDR2 SMNVEV come from the germline V gene (reference sequence). DNA for the CDR3: TGTGCCAGCAGTTATGGACAGGGCGGGGAGCTGTTTTTT. Protein: CASSYGQGGELFF.

V usage is TRBV4-1 and J usage is TRBJ2-2; TRBD1 matches 9 bases. V was clipped by 4 bases and J by 6 bases; unmatched bases: 9. Germline V gives CDR1 MGHRA, CDR2 YSYEKL. The CDR3 runs to 16 residues. In nucleotides, the CDR3 is TGCGCCAGCAGCCTGTACTTGGGACAGGGCTCCGGGGAGCTGTTTTTT. Translation: CASSLYLGQGSGELFF.

In its sample, this clone was seen once. The rearrangement uses TRBV19 and TRBJ2-5; D unresolved. Trimming cost V 2 bases and J 4 bases, with 11 bases left between them. CDR1 is LNHDA and CDR2 is SQIVND in the germline V gene (reference sequence). This CDR3 is built from 14 residues. For the CDR3, the DNA is TGTGCCAGTAGTATATATGGGGAACCAGAGACCCAGTACTTC. Translation gives CASSIYGEPETQYF.

The chain combines TRBV6-5 with TRBJ1-1, with TRBD1 identical over 7 bases. Per germline, CDR1 MNHEY and CDR2 SVGAGI. V shed 0 bases and J 3 bases; nucleotides not matched to a gene: 1. The CDR3 runs to 14 residues. CDR3 sequence (DNA): TGTGCCAGCAGTTACTCGACAGGGTACACTGAAGCTTTCTTT. Translated, it gives CASSYSTGYTEAFF.

The rearrangement joins TRBV5-5 to TRBJ2-1; D not certain. The CDR3 length is 15 residues. The germline V gene has CDR1 SGHKS and CDR2 YYEKEE (reference sequence). Trimming stripped 0 bases from V and 0 bases from J, with 7 bases between. CDR3 coding DNA: TGTGCCAGCAGCTTGGGCAGGAGCTCCTACAATGAGCAGTTCTTC. It specifies CASSLGRSSYNEQFF.

The V gene is TRBV29-1, the J gene TRBJ2-7; D remains unclear. Trimming cost V 4 bases and J 2 bases, with 12 bases left between them. Germline V gene data show CDR1 as SQVTM and CDR2 as ANQGSEA. CDR3 length: 13 amino acids. CDR3 coding DNA: TGCAGCGTTGTGTTCCCCACCACCTACGAGCAGTACTTC. It encodes CSVVFPTTYEQYF.

The table lists this clone with a few counts. V usage is TRBV7-9 and J usage is TRBJ2-7, with D perhaps being TRBD1 or TRBD2 (5 bases each). Germline V gene sequence: CDR1 SEHNR, CDR2 FQNEAQ (reference sequence). Trimming removed 5 bases from V and 2 bases from J, with 13 bases in between. The CDR3 spans 14 residues. The CDR3 DNA reads TGTGCCAGCAGCCACCGGGACGGTACCTACGAGCAGTACTTC. Translated, it gives CASSHRDGTYEQYF.